These T cell receptor beta chains were read from a single sample in a study of identical twins. TCRdb redid the calling of the 5' RACE reads with MiXCR, one entry per CDR3 protein. The sample has roughly 630,000 distinct CDR3 sequences; under 8.5% are singletons. These same data were also listed under a study on yellow fever vaccine responses in identical twins.

Sequencing was carried out using PBMCs. The source is a woman aged 18-29 years in good health. CDR3s include the opening cysteine and the closing phenylalanine or tryptophan. Fields, in order: V gene, J gene, clone size, D gene, CDR3 protein, CDR3 DNA. The D gene is left open where the match is weak. Expanded clones are given a class, and other clones once, few, many or no size at all.

>TRBV11-3|TRBJ2-1|few|NA
CASSLPVNEQFF
TGTGCCAGCAGCTTACCCGTCAATGAGCAGTTCTTC
>TRBV5-1|TRBJ1-4|few|NA
CASSPGNEKLFF
TGCGCCAGCAGCCCGGGGAATGAAAAACTGTTTTTT
>TRBV24-1|TRBJ2-3|many|NA
CATSDPGRTADTQYF
TGTGCCACCAGTGACCCGGGTCGCACGGCAGATACGCAGTATTTT
>TRBV10-3|TRBJ2-1|many|TRBD1
CAVRDSRSSYNEQFF
TGTGCCGTCCGGGACAGCCGTAGCTCCTACAATGAGCAGTTCTTC
>TRBV7-6|TRBJ2-3|once|NA
CASSLALHLGRGVTDTQYF
TGTGCCAGCAGCTTAGCCCTCCATCTGGGGAGGGGGGTTACAGATACGCAGTATTTT
>TRBV7-9|TRBJ2-2|few|TRBD2
CASSRGGGRTNTGELFF
TGTGCCAGCAGCCGAGGTGGCGGGAGAACGAACACCGGGGAGCTGTTTTTT
>TRBV4-2|TRBJ1-3|NA|NA
CASSQRVDPGNTIYF
TGTGCCAGCAGCCAAAGGGTGGATCCGGGAAACACCATATATTTT
>TRBV15|TRBJ1-2|few|NA
CATSPKGRIDGYTF
TGTGCCACCAGCCCTAAGGGCAGGATAGATGGCTACACCTTC
>TRBV20-1|TRBJ2-6|NA|NA
CCARDSARSGANVLTF
TGCTGTGCTAGAGATTCGGCGCGCTCTGGGGCCAACGTCCTGACTTTC
>TRBV10-1|TRBJ2-1|once|TRBD1
CASSAAGTGGLNEQFF
TGCGCCAGCAGCGCGGCAGGGACAGGGGGCTTGAATGAGCAGTTCTTC
>TRBV10-1|TRBJ2-5|NA|TRBD2
CASSEMPSGGQETQYF
TGCGCCAGCAGTGAGATGCCCAGCGGGGGCCAAGAGACCCAGTACTTC
>TRBV5-1|TRBJ2-7|many|NA
CATSTTGGYEQYF
TGCGCCACCTCGACTACTGGAGGCTACGAGCAGTACTTC
>TRBV7-9|TRBJ2-4|many|TRBD1
CASSPTGVNIQYF
TGTGCCAGCAGCCCGACAGGGGTGAACATTCAGTACTTC
>TRBV5-1|TRBJ1-4|many|NA
CASSSWRGGRSEKLFF
TGCGCCAGCAGCTCGTGGCGGGGAGGAAGGAGTGAAAAACTGTTTTTT
>TRBV5-1|TRBJ2-5|NA|NA
CASSKGSVQETQYF
TGCGCCAGCAGCAAGGGTAGCGTTCAAGAGACCCAGTACTTC
>TRBV20-1|TRBJ1-5|NA|TRBD1
CSARTGHLSPSPGQPQHF
TGCAGTGCGAGGACAGGGCACCTTAGTCCTTCACCAGGGCAGCCCCAGCATTTT
>TRBV24-1|TRBJ2-2|NA|NA
CATGRGRQNTGELFF
TGTGCCACCGGAAGGGGTAGGCAGAACACCGGGGAGCTGTTTTTT
>TRBV12-3/TRBV12-4|TRBJ2-5|few|NA
CASSFLQGSAETQYF
TGTGCCAGCAGTTTCCTGCAAGGGTCCGCGGAGACCCAGTACTTC
>TRBV21-1|TRBJ1-1|few|NA
CASPLGGENTEAFF
TGTGCCAGCCCCCTGGGGGGAGAGAACACTGAAGCTTTCTTT
>TRBV10-3|TRBJ1-3|few|TRBD1
CAISSDRASGNTIYF
TGTGCCATCAGCTCAGACAGGGCCTCTGGAAACACCATATATTTT
>TRBV4-1|TRBJ1-6|few|NA
CASSQVWDYNSPLHF
TGCGCCAGCAGCCAAGTGTGGGACTATAATTCACCCCTCCACTTT
>TRBV2|TRBJ1-2|NA|NA
CASSGGKPNYGYTF
TGTGCCAGCAGTGGAGGCAAACCTAACTATGGCTACACCTTC
>TRBV12-3/TRBV12-4|TRBJ2-2|many|NA
CASRAVTGELFF
TGTGCCAGCAGGGCGGTGACCGGGGAGCTGTTTTTT
>TRBV6-5|TRBJ1-1|few|NA
CASSSDSVKTEAFF
TGTGCCAGCAGTTCGGACAGCGTGAAGACTGAAGCTTTCTTT
>TRBV27|TRBJ2-3|many|TRBD2
CASSPLGLVRTDTQYF
TGTGCCAGCAGCCCCCTGGGACTAGTAAGGACAGATACGCAGTATTTT
>TRBV20-1|TRBJ2-1|NA|TRBD1
CSAKGDSEFF
TGCAGCGCAAAAGGGGACAGTGAGTTCTTC
>TRBV9|TRBJ1-3|many|NA
CASSVDSGNTIYF
TGTGCCAGCAGCGTCGACTCTGGAAACACCATATATTTT
>TRBV7-8|TRBJ2-6|few|NA
CASSRPPGFGANVLTF
TGTGCCAGCAGCCGGCCGCCCGGTTTTGGGGCCAACGTCCTGACTTTC
>TRBV7-2|TRBJ2-3|NA|NA
CASSLVQNTDTQYF
TGTGCCAGCAGCTTAGTACAGAACACAGATACGCAGTATTTT
>TRBV7-9|TRBJ2-7|few|NA
CASSPIDPYEQYF
TGTGCCAGCAGCCCTATCGACCCCTACGAGCAGTACTTC
>TRBV12-3/TRBV12-4|TRBJ2-7|few|NA
CASSLWFSSHGRVYEQYF
TGTGCCAGCAGTTTGTGGTTCTCCAGTCACGGACGGGTTTACGAGCAGTACTTC
>TRBV3-1|TRBJ2-1|NA|NA
CASSQAGNEQFF
TGTGCCAGCAGCCAAGCCGGGAATGAGCAGTTCTTC
>TRBV7-9|TRBJ1-1|NA|NA
CASSSRQENTEAFF
TGTGCCAGCAGCTCCCGACAGGAGAACACTGAAGCTTTCTTT
>TRBV12-3/TRBV12-4|TRBJ1-3|few|NA
CASTESRGRYSHSGNTIYF
TGTGCCAGCACCGAGTCGAGGGGCCGGTATTCCCACTCTGGAAACACCATATATTTT
>TRBV25-1|TRBJ1-2|few|NA
CASRELGGYTF
TGTGCCAGCAGGGAGTTGGGTGGCTACACCTTC
>TRBV2|TRBJ2-1|few|NA
CASALSERNEQFF
TGTGCCAGCGCCTTGTCTGAGAGGAATGAGCAGTTCTTC
>TRBV4-1|TRBJ2-5|NA|NA
CASSQDREAGGYQETQYF
TGCGCCAGCAGCCAAGACAGGGAGGCAGGGGGGTACCAAGAGACCCAGTACTTC
>TRBV10-3|TRBJ2-5|many|TRBD2
CAISEGGLAGRETQYF
TGTGCCATCAGTGAGGGGGGACTAGCGGGACGAGAGACCCAGTACTTC
>TRBV12-3/TRBV12-4|TRBJ1-2|NA|NA
CASSRIPNYGYTF
TGTGCCAGCAGTAGGATACCAAACTATGGCTACACCTTC
>TRBV7-8|TRBJ2-1|once|TRBD2
CASTGTSRYNEQFF
TGTGCCAGCACCGGGACTAGCAGATACAATGAGCAGTTCTTC
>TRBV7-9|TRBJ2-3|few|NA
CASSLRILDTQYF
TGTGCCAGCAGCTTACGGATCCTCGATACGCAGTATTTT
>TRBV5-1|TRBJ1-4|NA|TRBD1
CASSDRVGEKLFF
TGCGCCAGCAGCGACAGGGTGGGTGAAAAACTGTTTTTT
>TRBV3-1|TRBJ2-1|many|NA
CASSHSLESYNEQFF
TGTGCCAGCAGCCACTCGTTAGAGTCCTACAATGAGCAGTTCTTC
>TRBV24-1|TRBJ2-3|many|TRBD1
CATSDHGQVTDTQYF
TGTGCCACCAGTGATCACGGACAGGTCACAGATACGCAGTATTTT
>TRBV5-1|TRBJ2-2|NA|NA
CASSPDPGRLDTGELFF
TGCGCCAGCAGCCCGGACCCAGGGCGCCTGGACACCGGGGAGCTGTTTTTT
>TRBV15|TRBJ1-2|few|NA
CATSGDGGANYGYTF
TGTGCCACCAGCGGCGATGGGGGGGCTAACTATGGCTACACCTTC
>TRBV6-1|TRBJ1-4|NA|TRBD1
CASSRTGENEKLFF
TGTGCCAGCAGTAGGACAGGTGAAAATGAAAAACTGTTTTTT
>TRBV29-1|TRBJ2-1|many|NA
CSVVGVYEQFF
TGCAGCGTTGTTGGGGTGTATGAGCAGTTCTTC
>TRBV29-1|TRBJ1-4|few|NA
CSPRVTDSRPQEKLFF
TGCAGCCCACGGGTTACCGACAGTCGTCCACAAGAAAAACTGTTTTTT
>TRBV6-2/TRBV6-3|TRBJ2-6|NA|NA
CASSYSWGANVLTF
TGTGCCAGCAGTTACTCCTGGGGGGCCAACGTCCTGACTTTC
>TRBV28|TRBJ2-3|many|TRBD2
CASSFWLGSGSRSTDTQYF
TGTGCCAGCAGTTTCTGGTTGGGTAGCGGGAGCCGGAGCACAGATACGCAGTATTTT
>TRBV19|TRBJ2-3|few|TRBD1
CASRAGGGPDTQYF
TGTGCCAGTAGGGCAGGGGGTGGCCCAGATACGCAGTATTTT
>TRBV3-1|TRBJ2-2|NA|TRBD1
CASSLSGQGRTGELFF
TGTGCCAGCAGCCTCTCGGGACAGGGAAGAACCGGGGAGCTGTTTTTT
>TRBV29-1|TRBJ2-3|NA|TRBD2
CSVEDASGGSDTQYF
TGCAGCGTTGAAGATGCTAGCGGGGGCTCAGATACGCAGTATTTT
>TRBV3-1|TRBJ2-5|NA|NA
CASTATGRRGETQYF
TGTGCCAGCACCGCGACAGGTCGGCGGGGGGAGACCCAGTACTTC
>TRBV5-1|TRBJ2-5|NA|NA
CASSGKGQETQYF
TGCGCCAGCAGCGGAAAGGGCCAAGAGACCCAGTACTTC
>TRBV20-1|TRBJ1-6|few|NA
CSAAHRPRDNSPLHF
TGCAGTGCGGCTCACAGACCGCGGGATAATTCACCCCTCCACTTT
>TRBV29-1|TRBJ2-1|NA|NA
CSVPGRPDAYEQFF
TGCAGCGTCCCCGGGCGCCCAGATGCATATGAGCAGTTCTTC
>TRBV5-1|TRBJ1-1|many|NA
CASSLQVQGTMNTEAFF
TGCGCCAGCAGCCTCCAGGTTCAGGGCACAATGAACACTGAAGCTTTCTTT